This entry features one TCR beta chain sequence. Its matching antigen is unknown. Assay used: immunoSEQ multiplex PCR; TCRdb lists only in-frame clones, some missing. The sample records about 83,000 clones, 91% being singletons. This sample stems from a study of a mutant IDH1 vaccine in newly diagnosed glioma. On the study more broadly: Initiation of the vaccine course occurred 4-6 weeks after radiotherapy alone, or alongside temozolomide cycles. There were 62.5% males and about 38% females among treated patients, whose mean age was about 40 years. Former treatment meant radiotherapy, temozolomide, or both; the majority had gotten both.

CDR1 is SGHRS, CDR2 YFSETQ, per germline. This CDR3 has 16 residues. Unmatched junction bases numbered 6, after V lost 4 bases and J lost 0 bases. The time point is: week 5, during vaccination. The study gave 300 ug of mutant IDH1 20-mer peptide per vaccine dose, with topical imiquimod. The specimen comprised PBMCs, sampled from a glioma patient whose treatment included an IDH1 peptide vaccine. The chain employs TRBV5-1 and TRBJ2-1; 8 bases are a match to TRBD1. This sequence originates from a woman aged 50 to 60 with glioma. The CDR3, as DNA: TGCGCCAGCAGCCCAGGGGGCGCCGTCTCCTACAATGAGCAGTTCTTC. Its protein is CASSPGGAVSYNEQFF.